The entry that follows covers one T cell receptor (beta chain) sequence. The antigen it recognizes is unknown. Within one base of it there is no much larger clone, and no base qualities were kept. The time point label here, explained by the study, means: progressive disease on ibrutinib. For TCR beta library preparation, 2 to 2.5 micrograms of genomic DNA were isolated from cryopreserved PBMCs. Longitudinal blood samples from CLL patients receiving ibrutinib monotherapy were subjected to high-throughput TCR beta sequencing. The patients took part in an open-label, single-center phase 2 trial of ibrutinib monotherapy. A MiSeq instrument was used for deep resolution sequencing, which targeted depths ranging from 1 in 1 million up to 1 in 200,000 T cells, with coverage averaging 10x for each clonotype. TCR beta libraries were generated with the immunoSEQ hsTCRB Kit. The original pipeline was this. ImmunoSEQ Data Assistant and ImmunoSEQ Analyzer were used for data analysis, and V, D and J genes were assigned according to IMGT definitions. Clonality, with values ranging from 0 to 1, was calculated as one minus the normalized Shannon entropy of productive rearrangement frequencies. Only overrepresented clonotypes making up at least 0.05% of the repertoire of each patient were included in the public clonotype analysis. Repertoires from some twelve age-matched healthy donors in immuneACCESS were used as clonality controls. Imported from immuneACCESS, the table was reduced by TCRdb to in-frame sequences with V and J called. These copies leave out some clones; in studies compared against another copy, an unresolved V gene accounts for under half, and the cause of the remainder is not known. V and J calls plus clone size are reproduced from that table; the DNA served to infer D and trimming. The sample profile shows fewer than 300,000 clones; approximately 76% of them were found once. The ten largest clones take up roughly 5% of the sample.

The data are from a study of cytotoxic CD8 clonotypes in ibrutinib-treated CLL (dated by TCRdb to the early 2020s). With regard to the full study: The cohort was composed of about 10 relapsed/refractory and about 15 treatment-naive patients; IGHV unmutated status was identified in 17 patients. Cryopreserved peripheral blood mononuclear cells were collected at three points: before therapy, at response, and at either sustained remission or disease progression. Longitudinal samples were obtainable from about 30% of the roughly 86 participants in the trial. Partial responses were observed in 24 patients and complete responses in 2; after a median follow-up of 68 months, remission was maintained in around 14 patients and progression was observed in about twelve. Samples averaged approximately 260,000 productive templates and more than 85,000 productive rearrangements. Samples at response were collected after a median of about 12 months of treatment, with a range of roughly 6 to 40 months. All remission and progressive disease samples were collected while patients were still receiving ibrutinib. The research as a whole found: Sampling times were not matched between patients in sustained remission and patients whose disease was progressing, and lymph node repertoires were not examined. An increase in clonality was observed at ibrutinib response, with clonality remaining stable during sustained remission and falling back toward baseline at progression. At baseline, clonality was higher than in age-matched healthy donors and showed a strong correlation with circulating CD8+ T-cell counts. Public clonotypes were found to be uncommon and were observed to contract or remain stable during treatment; the increase in clonality was shown to reflect expansion of private clonotypes at ibrutinib response.

For CDR1 and CDR2, the germline V gene lists SGDLS and YYNGEE. The germline V end is reduced by 0 bases and the J end by 0 bases; junction bases left unmatched: 7. Including cysteine and phenylalanine, the CDR3 has 17 amino acids. Only the CDR3 DNA stays, 51 bases, in frame from base 1. The source of this sequence is a human donor with chronic lymphocytic leukemia. Source: PBMCs, taken at disease progression, from a patient treated with ibrutinib. The chain joins TRBV9 to TRBJ1-1; TRBD1 fits 8 bases in the junction. The CDR3 protein sequence reads: CASSVGGQGTMNTEAFF. The DNA sequence is as follows: TGTGCCAGCAGCGTAGGAGGACAGGGTACTATGAACACTGAAGCTTTCTTT.